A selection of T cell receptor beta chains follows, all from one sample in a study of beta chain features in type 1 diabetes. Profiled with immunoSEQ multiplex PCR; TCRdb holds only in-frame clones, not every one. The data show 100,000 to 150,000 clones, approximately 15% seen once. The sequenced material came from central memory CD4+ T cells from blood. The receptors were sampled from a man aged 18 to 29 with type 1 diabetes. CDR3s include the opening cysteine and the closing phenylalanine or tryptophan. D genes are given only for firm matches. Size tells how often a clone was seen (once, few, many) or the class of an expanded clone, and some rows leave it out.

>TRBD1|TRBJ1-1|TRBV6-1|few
CASSTGGLAFF
TGTGCCAGCAGCACAGGGGGGCTAGCTTTCTTT
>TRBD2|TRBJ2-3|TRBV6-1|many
CASRVTSGGGDTQYF
TGTGCCAGCAGAGTAACTAGTGGCGGGGGAGATACGCAGTATTTT
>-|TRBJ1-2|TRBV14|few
CASSPSRGYGYTF
TGTGCCAGCAGCCCCAGTCGTGGCTATGGCTACACCTTC
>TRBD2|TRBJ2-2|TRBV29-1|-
CSVVSGTNTGELFF
TGCAGCGTTGTTAGCGGGACGAACACCGGGGAGCTGTTTTTT
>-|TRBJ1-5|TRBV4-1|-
CASSQDPGLPGYNQPQHF
TGCGCCAGCAGCCAAGACCCCGGCTTACCAGGATACAATCAGCCCCAGCATTTT
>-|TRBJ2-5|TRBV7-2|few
CASSPGTKETQYF
TGTGCCAGCAGCCCGGGGACCAAAGAGACCCAGTACTTC
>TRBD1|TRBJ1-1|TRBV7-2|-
CASSLVDRGNTEAFF
TGTGCCAGCAGCTTAGTGGACAGGGGGAACACTGAAGCTTTCTTT
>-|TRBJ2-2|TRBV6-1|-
CASREGQHTGELFF
TGTGCCAGCAGGGAGGGGCAACACACCGGGGAGCTGTTTTTT
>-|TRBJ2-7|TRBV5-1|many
CASSLDGYEQYF
TGCGCCAGCAGCTTGGACGGTTACGAGCAGTACTTC
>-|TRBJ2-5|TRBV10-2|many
CASSEVQGSGETQYF
TGCGCCAGCAGTGAAGTCCAGGGAAGTGGGGAGACCCAGTACTTC
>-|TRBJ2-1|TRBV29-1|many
CSVVQGGNTYNEQFF
TGCAGCGTTGTACAGGGGGGGAACACCTACAATGAGCAGTTCTTC
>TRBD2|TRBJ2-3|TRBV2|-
CASPSGRKGTDTQYF
TGTGCCAGCCCCAGCGGGAGGAAGGGCACAGATACGCAGTATTTT
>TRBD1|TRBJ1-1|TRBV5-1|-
CASSDGTGVIEAFF
TGCGCCAGCAGCGACGGGACAGGGGTTATTGAAGCTTTCTTT
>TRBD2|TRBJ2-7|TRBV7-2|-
CASSSTSGRSYEQYF
TGTGCCAGCAGCTCGACTAGCGGGAGATCCTACGAGCAGTACTTC
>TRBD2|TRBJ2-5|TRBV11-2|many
CASSSSAGGQETQYF
TGTGCCAGCAGCTCCTCAGCGGGGGGTCAAGAGACCCAGTACTTC
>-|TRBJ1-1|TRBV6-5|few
CASSYAPHGALTEAFF
TGTGCCAGCAGTTATGCCCCCCATGGGGCTTTGACTGAAGCTTTCTTT
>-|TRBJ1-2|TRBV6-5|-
CASSQNGHPNYGYTF
TGTGCCAGCAGCCAAAACGGACACCCTAACTATGGCTACACCTTC
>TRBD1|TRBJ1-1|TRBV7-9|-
CASSHRGTEAFF
TGTGCCAGCAGTCACAGGGGGACTGAAGCTTTCTTT
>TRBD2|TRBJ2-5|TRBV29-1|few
CSVNPVGGGPWETQYF
TGCAGCGTCAATCCGGTCGGGGGAGGGCCGTGGGAGACCCAGTACTTC
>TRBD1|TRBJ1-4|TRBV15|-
CATSTRQGLREKLFF
TGTGCCACCAGCACCAGACAGGGACTACGCGAAAAACTGTTTTTT
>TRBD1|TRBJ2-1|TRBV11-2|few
CASSSMGTGGMDEQFF
TGTGCCAGCAGCTCCATGGGTACAGGGGGGATGGATGAGCAGTTCTTC
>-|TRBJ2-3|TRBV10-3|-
CAISLGPAVADTQYF
TGTGCCATCAGCTTGGGACCGGCAGTCGCAGATACGCAGTATTTT
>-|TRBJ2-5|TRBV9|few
CASSSRGGETQYF
TGTGCCAGCAGCTCAAGGGGCGGGGAGACCCAGTACTTC
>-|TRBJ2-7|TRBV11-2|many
CASSLWARYEQYF
TGTGCCAGCAGCTTATGGGCTCGGTACGAGCAGTACTTC
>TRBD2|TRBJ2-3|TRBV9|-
CASSVGLAGSDTQYF
TGTGCCAGCAGCGTAGGACTAGCGGGGTCAGATACGCAGTATTTT
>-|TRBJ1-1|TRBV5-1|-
CASSFDSLNTEAFF
TGCGCCAGCAGCTTCGACAGTCTGAACACTGAAGCTTTCTTT
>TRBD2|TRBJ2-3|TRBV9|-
CASSKPGLAGNTQYF
TGTGCCAGCAGCAAGCCGGGACTAGCGGGGAATACGCAGTATTTT
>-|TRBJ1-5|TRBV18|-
CASSTGASGNQPQHF
TGTGCCAGCTCCACGGGGGCGTCTGGGAATCAGCCCCAGCATTTT
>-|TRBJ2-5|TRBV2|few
CASSEAVGVGETQYF
TGTGCCAGCAGTGAAGCCGTAGGGGTAGGGGAGACCCAGTACTTC
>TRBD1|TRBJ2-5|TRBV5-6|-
CASSLVKGARGETQYF
TGTGCCAGCAGCTTGGTCAAGGGGGCTCGCGGAGAGACCCAGTACTTC
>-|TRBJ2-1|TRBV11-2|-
CASSLPQFHEQFF
TGTGCCAGCAGCTTACCCCAGTTCCATGAGCAGTTCTTC
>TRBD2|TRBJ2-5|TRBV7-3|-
CASSLTASGQETQYF
TGTGCCAGCAGCTTAACGGCTAGCGGGCAAGAGACCCAGTACTTC
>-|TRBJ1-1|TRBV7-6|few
CASILAIGTGTEAFF
TGTGCCAGCATCCTCGCTATAGGGACGGGAACTGAAGCTTTCTTT
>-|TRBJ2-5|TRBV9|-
CASSVSQETQYF
TGTGCCAGCAGCGTCTCTCAAGAGACCCAGTACTTC
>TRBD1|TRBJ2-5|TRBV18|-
CASSSGTGQETQYF
TGTGCCAGCTCATCTGGGACAGGGCAAGAGACCCAGTACTTC
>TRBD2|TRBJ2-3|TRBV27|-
CASSLRGADTQYF
TGTGCCAGCAGTCTGCGGGGGGCAGATACGCAGTATTTT
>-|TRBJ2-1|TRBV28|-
CASSQEGLGQNEQFF
TGTGCCAGCAGTCAAGAGGGTTTAGGACAAAATGAGCAGTTCTTC
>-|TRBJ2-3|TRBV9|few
CASSVEMRGTDTQYF
TGTGCCAGCAGCGTAGAAATGCGGGGAACAGATACGCAGTATTTT
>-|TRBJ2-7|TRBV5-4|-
CASSSQGGYEQYF
TGTGCCAGCAGCTCCCAAGGGGGCTACGAGCAGTACTTC
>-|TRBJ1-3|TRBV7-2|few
CASSPQNSGNTIYF
TGTGCCAGCAGCCCACAGAACTCTGGAAACACCATATATTTT
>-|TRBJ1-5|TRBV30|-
CAWSVRRAGNQPQHF
TGTGCCTGGAGTGTACGCAGGGCTGGCAATCAGCCCCAGCATTTT
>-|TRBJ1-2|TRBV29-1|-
CSVDTGRNYGYTF
TGCAGCGTTGATACAGGGCGGAACTATGGCTACACCTTC
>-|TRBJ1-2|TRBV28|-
CASRTDDYGYTF
TGTGCCAGCCGGACAGACGATTATGGCTACACCTTC
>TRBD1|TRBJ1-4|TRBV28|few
CASRPAPGQVNEKLFF
TGTGCCAGCAGGCCTGCCCCGGGACAGGTTAATGAAAAACTGTTTTTT
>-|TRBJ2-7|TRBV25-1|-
CASSVGYEQYF
TGTGCCAGCAGTGTAGGCTACGAGCAGTACTTC
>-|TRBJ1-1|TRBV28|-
CASSLGQGGTEAFF
TGTGCCAGCAGTTTAGGCCAGGGTGGCACTGAAGCTTTCTTT
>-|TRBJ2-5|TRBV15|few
CATSRDPGETQYF
TGTGCCACCAGCAGAGATCCGGGAGAGACCCAGTACTTC
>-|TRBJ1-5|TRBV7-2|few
CASSSGTADQPQHF
TGTGCCAGCAGCTCTGGAACGGCTGATCAGCCCCAGCATTTT
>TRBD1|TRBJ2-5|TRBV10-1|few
CASNGQGDETQYF
TGCGCCAGCAACGGACAGGGGGACGAGACCCAGTACTTC